Shown below are 7 T cell receptor beta chains from a single sample sequenced in a study of blood T cell repertoires in COVID-19. TCRdb's copy holds only in-frame clones and misses some; the assay was immunoSEQ multiplex PCR. The sample includes roughly 360,000 clones, over 80% of them seen just once. Sequenced: PBMCs or T cells enriched from blood (not recorded which). These receptor sequences come from a woman aged 45-65 years who had recovered from COVID-19.

The CDR3 sequence: CASQESGGYGYTF. The CDR3 DNA sequence: TGCGCCAGCCAGGAGTCAGGCGGGTATGGCTACACCTTC. The gene calls are TRBV5-1 and TRBJ1-2; no definite D call. The CDR3 is made up of 13 amino acids. CDR1 and CDR2 from the germline V gene are SGHRS and YFSETQ. V dropped 7 bases and J dropped 5 bases, with 15 bases sitting between them.

The J gene is TRBJ2-7, the V gene TRBV5-4; D may be TRBD2 (5 bases). The V end lost 1 base, the J end lost 2 bases, and 13 bases lay between the germline ends. Looked up from germline, CDR1 is SGHNT and CDR2 is YYREEE (reference sequence). This CDR3 contains 15 residues. CDR3 sequence reads: CASSLSSGGPYEQYF. In DNA, the CDR3 is TGTGCCAGCAGCTTGAGCAGCGGCGGCCCCTACGAGCAGTACTTC.

The V call is TRBV9, the J call TRBJ2-7; 8 bases fit TRBD1. Germline lookup yields CDR1 SGDLS and CDR2 YYNGEE. The CDR3 runs to 17 residues. V gave up 1 base and J gave up 0 bases; unmatched junction bases: 9. The CDR3 loop reads CASSVNPGTGSSYEQYF. The CDR3 nucleotides read TGTGCCAGCAGCGTAAACCCCGGGACAGGCAGCTCCTACGAGCAGTACTTC.

V gene TRBV3-1 (or the pseudogene TRBV3-2) combines with J gene TRBJ1-2, with a possible D match to TRBD1 (5 bases). Germline assignment: CDR1 LGHDT and CDR2 YNNKEL (reference sequence). This CDR3 has 18 residues. Trimming took off 0 bases at V and 6 bases at J, with 23 bases between the two ends. CDR3 in amino acids: CASSQERLRRGSEDGYTF. The CDR3 DNA follows: TGTGCCAGCAGCCAAGAACGTTTACGTCGGGGGAGTGAGGATGGCTACACCTTC.

The chain has TRBV21-1 and TRBJ2-7; the table's D call of TRBD1 was not tested on the DNA. TRBV21-1 is described as a pseudogene. The CDR3 has 16 residues. The CDR3 protein is CASSNKTAPYSYEQYF. The CDR3 nucleotides read TGTGCCAGCAGCAATAAGACAGCCCCATACTCCTACGAGCAGTACTTC.

The J gene is TRBJ1-2, the V gene TRBV7-3, with D perhaps matching TRBD1 (5 bases). Germline V gives CDR1 SGHTA, CDR2 FQGTGA. This CDR3 comprises 13 residues. V lost 5 bases, J lost 2 bases, and 9 bases lay in between. The CDR3 spells CASSKTANYGYTF. DNA for the CDR3: TGTGCCAGCAGCAAGACAGCGAACTATGGCTACACCTTC.

The rearrangement joins TRBV4-1 to TRBJ1-3; no definite D call. The CDR3 sequence is 16 residues long. The germline V and J ends were trimmed by 0 bases and 0 bases, with 9 bases remaining between them. CDR1 and CDR2 from the germline V gene are MGHRA and YSYEKL. The CDR3 here is CASSQDRHFSGNTIYF. CDR3 in DNA: TGCGCCAGCAGCCAAGATCGTCACTTCTCTGGAAACACCATATATTTT.